The rows below give T cell receptor beta chains drawn from one sample of a study of long-term antiretroviral therapy in people with HIV. Some clones are missing from TCRdb's copy, which holds only in-frame ones; the method was immunoSEQ multiplex PCR. This table has tens of thousands of clones, under 90% appearing once. The sample in question was unsorted PBMCs, obtained 0.1 years before starting antiretroviral therapy. These TCRs come from a man aged 40-55 years with HIV. Each CDR3 is given with its conserved first and last residue. The order of the fields is V gene, J gene, CDR3 protein.

TRBV6-6	TRBJ1-5	CASRGGQDQPQHF
TRBV27	TRBJ2-2	CASSLSAGSTGELFF
TRBV29-1	TRBJ1-3	CSVLSSPGNTIYF
TRBV19	TRBJ1-5	CASSLGQGVNQPQHF
TRBV29-1	TRBJ2-3	CSAGTSGRNTQYF
TRBV13	TRBJ2-3	CASSPRDRGPEDTQYF
TRBV14	TRBJ1-1	CASRGGNTEAFF
TRBV7-2	TRBJ2-2	CASSLGLHTGELFF
TRBV7-9	TRBJ1-6	CASSKRQGVYNSPLHF
TRBV28	TRBJ2-3	CASRRTGRLDTQYF
TRBV9	TRBJ1-3	CASSVREGRYSGNTIYF
TRBV6-1	TRBJ2-7	CASSAGWTYEQYF
TRBV28	TRBJ1-5	CASSLGTAQPQHF
TRBV10-3	TRBJ1-1	CATRQGEDTEAFF
TRBV5-8	TRBJ2-7	CASSRRGGDHYEQYF
TRBV7-2	TRBJ2-4	CASSSDRGNIQYF
TRBV5-5	TRBJ1-3	CASNGGNTIYF
TRBV19	TRBJ1-5	CASSRGTGGSQPQHF
TRBV29-1	TRBJ1-1	CSVEQGGKTEAFF
TRBV7-9	TRBJ2-5	CASSLRAAQEETQYF
TRBV7-9	TRBJ1-2	CASSLDLYGYTF
TRBV7-9	TRBJ2-1	CASSPRSEQFF
TRBV27	TRBJ2-6	CASSQLAAGANVLTF
TRBV5-1	TRBJ2-4	CASSLQGAKNIQYF
TRBV19	TRBJ2-7	CASSIDRGRYEQYF
TRBV19	TRBJ1-5	CASSPQGGNQPQHF
TRBV19	TRBJ2-4	CASSMWDRVSIQYF
TRBV5-4	TRBJ2-5	CASSPTGTRQETQYF
TRBV29-1	TRBJ2-1	CSVENGAIYNEQFF
TRBV11-2	TRBJ2-7	CASSPARHEQYF
TRBV7-8	TRBJ1-2	CASSLGTNNYGYTF
TRBV7-2	TRBJ2-1	CASSLDERGTYNEQFF